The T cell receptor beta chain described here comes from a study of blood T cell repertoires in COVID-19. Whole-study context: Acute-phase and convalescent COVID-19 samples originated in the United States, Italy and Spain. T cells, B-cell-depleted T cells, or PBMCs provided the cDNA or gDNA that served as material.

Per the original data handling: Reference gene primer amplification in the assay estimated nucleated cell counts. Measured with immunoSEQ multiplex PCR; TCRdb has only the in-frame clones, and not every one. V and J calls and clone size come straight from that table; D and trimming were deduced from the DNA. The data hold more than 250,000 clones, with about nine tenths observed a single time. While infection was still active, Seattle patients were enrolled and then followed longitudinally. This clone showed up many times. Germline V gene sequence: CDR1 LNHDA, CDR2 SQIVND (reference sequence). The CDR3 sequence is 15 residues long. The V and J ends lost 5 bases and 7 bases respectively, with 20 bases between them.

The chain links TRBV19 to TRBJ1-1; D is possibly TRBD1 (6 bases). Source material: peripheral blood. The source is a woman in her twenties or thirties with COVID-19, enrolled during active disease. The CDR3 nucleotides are TGTGCCAGTAGTCCTTCCCGAGGGGGTTCAGATGAAGCTTTCTTT. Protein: CASSPSRGGSDEAFF.